Following are 17 T cell receptor beta chains from one sample sequenced in a study of blood T cell repertoires in COVID-19. Some clones are missing from TCRdb's copy, which holds only in-frame ones; the method was immunoSEQ multiplex PCR. The sample lists approximately 500,000 clones; 85% to 90% were seen once. Sequencing used peripheral blood. All receptors come from a woman aged 45-59 years with COVID-19, enrolled during active disease.

The chain couples TRBV5-1 to TRBJ1-2, with D tentatively TRBD1 (5 bases). Germline V gene sequence: CDR1 SGHRS, CDR2 YFSETQ. The CDR3 contains 14 residues. Deletions cut 0 bases from V and 4 bases from J, with 10 bases between. The DNA for the CDR3 is TGCGCCAGCAGCTTGGAGAGTAGGGGCTATGGCTACACCTTC. Its translation: CASSLESRGYGYTF.

CDR3 DNA sequence: TGTGCCTGGAGTGGGGCGGGCTTGAATAACTATGGGAATGGCTACACCTTC. Amino acid sequence: CAWSGAGLNNYGNGYTF. The V and J genes are TRBV30 and TRBJ1-2; no clear D. V shed 1 base and J shed 6 bases, with 24 bases lying between them. CDR3 length equals 17 residues. Germline assignment: CDR1 GTSNPN and CDR2 SVGIG (reference sequence).

This sequence joins TRBV5-6 and TRBJ1-1; D may be TRBD1 (6 bases). Deletions cut 2 bases from V and 8 bases from J, with 13 bases between. Germline-derived CDR1 and CDR2 are SGHDT and YYEEEE. This CDR3 has 13 residues. As DNA, the CDR3 is TGTGCCAGCAGCTTTACGTTGGGGGCCGAAGCTTTCTTT. Translated, it gives CASSFTLGAEAFF.

The V and J genes are TRBV25-1 and TRBJ1-2; perhaps TRBD1 as D (5 bases). This CDR3 contains 14 residues. Trimming pared 5 bases from V and 5 bases from J, leaving 15 bases between. The germline V gene encodes CDR1 MGHDK and CDR2 SYGVNS. The CDR3 nucleotides are TGTGCCAGCAGTCTCCGGACACAATCATATGGCTACACCTTC. Protein product: CASSLRTQSYGYTF.

The V gene is TRBV6-5, the J gene TRBJ1-1, with D tentatively TRBD1 (6 bases). The CDR3 totals 14 residues. V lost 6 bases and J 4 bases, leaving 15 bases between the germline ends. Germline CDR1 and CDR2: MNHEY and SVGAGI. The CDR3 loop reads CASRQGSRSTEAFF. In nucleotides, the CDR3 is TGTGCCAGCAGGCAGGGGAGTCGGAGCACTGAAGCTTTCTTT.

The chain carries TRBV5-1 and TRBJ2-5; TRBD1 matches 7 bases. The V gene's germline CDR1 is SGHRS and CDR2 YFSETQ. V was clipped by 3 bases and J by 1 base; unmatched bases: 6. This CDR3 has 15 residues. CDR3 DNA: TGCGCCAGCAGCTGGCAGGGACAGACCCAAGAGACCCAGTACTTC. Translated, it gives CASSWQGQTQETQYF.

V is TRBV12-5 and J is TRBJ1-5; D is possibly TRBD1 (6 bases). CDR1 is LGHNT and CDR2 is FRNRAP in the germline V gene. The CDR3 consists of 14 residues. V gave up 1 base and J gave up 7 bases, with 11 bases separating them. CDR3 in DNA: TGTGCTAGTGGTTTGGGACAGGTCGCGCAGCCCCAGCATTTT. Its translation: CASGLGQVAQPQHF.

The V gene is TRBV3-1 (or the pseudogene TRBV3-2), the J gene TRBJ2-3; D perhaps matches TRBD2 (5 bases). Trimming took 0 bases from V and 4 from J, leaving 20 bases between them. CDR1 is LGHDT and CDR2 is YNNKEL in the germline V gene (reference sequence). The CDR3 is 18 residues long. The CDR3 nucleotides read TGTGCCAGCAGCCAAGAGACCGCAGGCGGGCAGACTCCAGATACGCAGTATTTT. This gives the protein CASSQETAGGQTPDTQYF.

The V gene is TRBV5-1, the J gene TRBJ1-6; D perhaps matches TRBD1 (6 bases). Germline CDR1 is SGHRS and CDR2 is YFSETQ. V was shortened by 1 base and J by 2 bases, with 13 bases between the two germline ends. This CDR3 has 17 residues. CDR3 residues: CASSLTPAGAYNSPLHF. The CDR3 region has the DNA TGCGCCAGCAGCTTGACCCCGGCAGGGGCCTATAATTCACCCCTCCACTTT.

V is TRBV25-1 and J is TRBJ1-2; D is perhaps TRBD1 (5 bases). The CDR3 sequence is 13 residues long. Looked up from germline, CDR1 is MGHDK and CDR2 is SYGVNS. V gave up 1 base and J gave up 2 bases, with 5 bases separating them. CDR3 residues: CASSESGNYGYTF. DNA of the CDR3: TGTGCCAGCAGTGAATCAGGGAACTATGGCTACACCTTC.

V and J are TRBV6-5 and TRBJ2-3; TRBD1 matches 10 bases. CDR3 size: 14 residues. Germline V gene lookup returns CDR1 MNHEY and CDR2 SVGAGI. Trimming cost V 8 bases and J 1 base; bases outside gene matches: 3. The CDR3 protein is CASRTGGGTDTQYF. Here the CDR3 DNA reads TGTGCCAGCCGGACAGGGGGGGGCACAGATACGCAGTATTTT.

The chain couples TRBV2 to TRBJ1-2, with TRBD1 identical over 9 bases. V lost 3 bases and J lost 2; bases outside the gene matches: 7. CDR3 size: 16 residues. Looked up from germline, CDR1 is SNHLY and CDR2 is FYNNEI. CDR3 amino acids: CASSEDRGRRNYGYTF. CDR3 sequence (DNA): TGTGCCAGCAGTGAGGACAGGGGAAGGCGAAACTATGGCTACACCTTC.

V usage is TRBV6-5 and J usage is TRBJ1-6; 11 bases match TRBD1. The germline V gene has CDR1 MNHEY and CDR2 SVGAGI. The CDR3 has 16 residues. Unmatched junction bases numbered 6, after V lost 2 bases and J lost 9 bases. In DNA form, the CDR3 reads TGTGCCAGCAGTTACGCGGGACAGGGGGTTTTTTCACCCCTCCACTTT. Translation gives CASSYAGQGVFSPLHF.

The gene calls are TRBV14 and TRBJ2-1; D not resolved. The CDR3 extends over 11 amino acids. The germline V and J ends were trimmed by 1 base and 12 bases, with 7 bases remaining between them. Per the germline V gene, CDR1 is SGHDN and CDR2 is FVKESK. CDR3 nucleotide sequence: TGTGCCAGCAGCCAAGGGGCAGCGCAGTTCTTC. As protein: CASSQGAAQFF.

The V and J genes are TRBV6-5 and TRBJ1-1; TRBD1 might be the D (5 bases). Trimming shortened V by 5 bases and J by 4 bases, and 14 bases separated the two germline ends. The CDR3 consists of 14 residues. Germline CDR1 MNHEY, CDR2 SVGAGI. The chain's CDR3 is CASSTRGGGTEAFF. CDR3 coding DNA: TGTGCCAGCAGTACGAGGGGCGGGGGCACTGAAGCTTTCTTT.

The rearrangement joins TRBV7-2 to TRBJ2-2, with a weak D call TRBD2 (6 bases). This CDR3 spans 17 amino acids. V was pared by 5 bases and J by 7 bases, with 23 bases between. CDR1 and CDR2 (germline): SGHTA, FQGNSA. CDR3 coding DNA: TGTGCCAGCAGCCCCGTGGGGGTTGGTAGCGGTGGCGGGGAGCTGTTTTTT. It yields the protein CASSPVGVGSGGGELFF.

The V call is TRBV27, the J call TRBJ2-3; TRBD1 is a possible D gene (6 bases). Germline loops: CDR1 MNHEY, CDR2 SMNVEV (reference sequence). The CDR3 spans 16 residues. Deletions cut 4 bases from V and 0 bases from J, with 14 bases between. This CDR3 is CASSSLATGSTDTQYF. The CDR3 nucleotides read TGTGCCAGCAGTTCGTTGGCCACAGGGAGCACAGATACGCAGTATTTT.